This T cell receptor beta chain originates from a study of lymphopenia after photon versus proton radiotherapy. The CDR3 loop spans 16 amino acids. Germline V lookup: CDR1 SEHNR, CDR2 FQNEAQ (reference sequence). Between the trimmed V and J ends, which lost 5 bases and 5 bases, there was a span of 20 bases. Profiling relied on immunoSEQ multiplex PCR, and the TCRdb table lists in-frame clones only, not all of them. The sample includes roughly 38,000 clones, about 94% of them seen just once. Concerning this clone itself: Its antigen is as yet unknown.

The study, taken as a whole, reports: Photon-treated patients lost naive T cells and TCR diversity; proton-treated stayed stable.

The TCR was taken from a man aged 55 to 70 with cholangiocarcinoma. This specimen consisted of peripheral blood, obtained from a patient treated with photon-based radiotherapy. The V call is TRBV7-9, the J call TRBJ2-3; D gene uncertain. The CDR3 DNA reads TGTGCCAGCAGCGATCAATGGGGTAGTGATCGAGATACGCAGTATTTT. This gives the protein CASSDQWGSDRDTQYF.